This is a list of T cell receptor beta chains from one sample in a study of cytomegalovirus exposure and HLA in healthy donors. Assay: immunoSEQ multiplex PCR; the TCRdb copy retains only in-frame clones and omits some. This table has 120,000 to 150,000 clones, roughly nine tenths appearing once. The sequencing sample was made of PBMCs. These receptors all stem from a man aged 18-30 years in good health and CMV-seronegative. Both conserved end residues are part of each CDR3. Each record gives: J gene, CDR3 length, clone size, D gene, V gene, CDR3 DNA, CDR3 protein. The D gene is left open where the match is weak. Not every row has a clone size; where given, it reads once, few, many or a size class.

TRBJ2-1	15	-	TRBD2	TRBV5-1	TGCGCCAGCAGCACTAGCGGGAGAGCTTACAATGAGCAGTTCTTC	CASSTSGRAYNEQFF
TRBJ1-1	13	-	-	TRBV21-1	TGTGCCAGCACCTATCTTTTAGGAGCTGAAGCTTTCTTT	CASTYLLGAEAFF
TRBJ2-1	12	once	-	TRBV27	TGTGCCAGCACCAGCTACGGGGATGAGCAGTTCTTC	CASTSYGDEQFF
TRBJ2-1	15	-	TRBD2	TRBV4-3	TGCGCCAGCAGCCAACTAGCGGGAGGGAACAATGAGCAGTTCTTC	CASSQLAGGNNEQFF
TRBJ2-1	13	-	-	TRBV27	TGTGCCAGCAGCGGGAGCTCCTACAATGAGCAGTTCTTC	CASSGSSYNEQFF
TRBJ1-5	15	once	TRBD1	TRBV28	TGTGCCAGCAGTTCTACAGGGGGCGGGTCTCAGCCCCAGCATTTT	CASSSTGGGSQPQHF
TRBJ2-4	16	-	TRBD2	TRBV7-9	TGTGCCAGCAGCTTGGGACTAGCGGGAGCCAAAAACATTCAGTACTTC	CASSLGLAGAKNIQYF
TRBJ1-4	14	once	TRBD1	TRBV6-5	TGTGCCAGCAGAGCGACAGGGATTAATGAAAAACTGTTTTTT	CASRATGINEKLFF
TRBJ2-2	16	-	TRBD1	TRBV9	TGTGCCAGCAGCGCAACCTGGACAGGGGGCCTCGGGGAGCTGTTTTTT	CASSATWTGGLGELFF
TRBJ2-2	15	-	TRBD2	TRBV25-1	TGTGCCAGCAGTGAGTGGCTAGCGGGATCCGGGGAGCTGTTTTTT	CASSEWLAGSGELFF
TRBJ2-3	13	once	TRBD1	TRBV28	TGTGCCAGCAAGGACAGGCACACAGATACGCAGTATTTT	CASKDRHTDTQYF
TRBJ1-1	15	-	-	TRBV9	TGTGCCAGCAGCCTGCGACAAGAGCTGAACACTGAAGCTTTCTTT	CASSLRQELNTEAFF
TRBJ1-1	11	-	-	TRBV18	TGTGCCAGCTCACAGCAGGGAGGAGCTTTCTTT	CASSQQGGAFF
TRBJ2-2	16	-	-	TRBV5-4	TGTGCCAGCAGCTTGGACCTGGGTCGGGACACCGGGGAGCTGTTTTTT	CASSLDLGRDTGELFF
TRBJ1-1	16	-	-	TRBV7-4	TGTGCCAGCAGCCCAAGGGCCGGCGAGGGAAACACTGAAGCTTTCTTT	CASSPRAGEGNTEAFF
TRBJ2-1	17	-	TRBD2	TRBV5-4	TGTGCCAGCAGCTTTGATGGCGGCGGGAGGGCCAGGTATGAGCAGTTCTTC	CASSFDGGGRARYEQFF
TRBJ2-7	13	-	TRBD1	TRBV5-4	TGTGCCAGCAGCTCGGACAGGGACCACGAGCAGTACTTC	CASSSDRDHEQYF
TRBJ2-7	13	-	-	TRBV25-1	TGTGCCAGCAGTGAATATGGCGGGTACGAGCAGTACTTC	CASSEYGGYEQYF
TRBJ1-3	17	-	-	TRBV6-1	TGTGCCAGCAGTGACCGGGTTAGGACAGCTTCTGGAAACACCATATATTTT	CASSDRVRTASGNTIYF
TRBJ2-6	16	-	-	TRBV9	TGTGCCAGCAGCGCCCGGGGGACAGTTGGGGCCAACGTCCTGACTTTC	CASSARGTVGANVLTF
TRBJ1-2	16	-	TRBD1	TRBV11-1	TGTGCCAGCAGCTCCGGACAGGGGGCCGGTTACTATGGCTACACCTTC	CASSSGQGAGYYGYTF
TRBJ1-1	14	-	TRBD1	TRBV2	TGTGCCAGCAGTCGGGACAGGTTCGGGTCTGAAGCTTTCTTT	CASSRDRFGSEAFF
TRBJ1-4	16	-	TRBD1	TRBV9	TGTGCCAGCAGCGTAGCTTCCAGGACAGGGAATGAAAAACTGTTTTTT	CASSVASRTGNEKLFF
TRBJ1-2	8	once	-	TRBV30	TGTGCCTGCTTTGGCTACACCTTC	CACFGYTF
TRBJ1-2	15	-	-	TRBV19	TGTGCCAGTACCACGACCCTTCTAGGAAGCTATGGCTACACCTTC	CASTTTLLGSYGYTF
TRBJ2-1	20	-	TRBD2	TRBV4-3	TGCGCCAGCAGCCAAAAATCTGGACTAGCCCCTTTCCCCCTTTACAATGAGCAGTTCTTC	CASSQKSGLAPFPLYNEQFF
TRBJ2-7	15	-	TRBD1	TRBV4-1	TGCGCCAGCAGCCTCCCGGGACAGGGGATCTACGAGCAGTACTTC	CASSLPGQGIYEQYF
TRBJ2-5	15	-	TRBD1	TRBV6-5	TGTGCCAGCAGTTACGGCCAGGGGGTTGTGGAGACCCAGTACTTC	CASSYGQGVVETQYF